This T cell receptor (beta chain) is from a study of OX40 agonist ivuxolimab in advanced cancers. Profiling relied on immunoSEQ multiplex PCR, and the TCRdb table lists in-frame clones only, not all of them. The data contain 35,000 to 40,000 clones, about four fifths of them seen just once; the ten biggest clones take up roughly 2%. The sample here was CD4+ or CD8+ T cells sorted from blood, taken in a trial of the OX40 agonist ivuxolimab. The sequence came from an adult with an advanced solid tumor such as melanoma, head and neck, liver or kidney cancer.

The CDR3 spells CASSYSETEFSYEQYF. DNA for the CDR3: TGTGCCAGCAGTTACTCCGAAACAGAATTCTCCTACGAGCAGTACTTC. This sequence joins TRBV6-5 and TRBJ2-7; D is unresolved. Germline V CDR1 and CDR2: MNHEY, SVGAGI. V was shortened by 0 bases and J by 0 bases, with 12 bases between the two germline ends. The length of the CDR3 is 16 residues.